This entry describes one T cell receptor beta chain. The antigen this receptor binds is unknown. Base qualities are not provided; no much larger clone lies one nucleotide away. Whole blood was collected in K2EDTA tubes by collaborating institutions according to the institutions' own protocols. Collaborator samples were shipped for TCRbeta analysis as frozen whole blood, isolated PBMCs, or DNA extracted from either sample type. Including the terminal cysteine and phenylalanine, the CDR3 comprises 17 residues. CDR3 DNA is the only sequence kept; it has 51 bases, read in frame from the first base. Between the V and J ends, shortened by 0 bases and 5 bases respectively, the junction contains 16 bases. CDR1 KGHSH and CDR2 LQKENI were looked up in the germline V gene. This sample was included in a study of blood T cell repertoires in COVID-19 (dated by TCRdb to the early 2020s). At the level of the whole study: Samples from collaborators originated in the United States, Italy and Spain and spanned both the acute and convalescent phases of COVID-19. The prospective study material was composed of cDNA or gDNA derived from T cells, B-cell-depleted T cells, or PBMCs. Deeply sampled blood TCRbeta repertoires from subjects exposed to, actively infected with, or recovered from COVID-19 were included in the dataset. The repertoires were made available in a free public database intended to serve as a resource for research on the immune response to SARS-CoV-2. Samples came from the ongoing ImmuneRACE study (first 160 participants) plus 1,254 subjects from 6 global collaborators. Sample metadata almost always included a de-identified subject ID, COVID-19 status, age in years and sex. Where HLA class I and class II types were available, the types were taken from metadata supplied by the sample provider, not from assay-based typing.

The study at large found these results: The amount of clinical and demographic metadata varied by source and participant and was provided uncurated.

The immunoSEQ Assay, a bias-controlled multiplex PCR, was used to amplify TCRbeta CDR3 regions from genomic DNA. In the original analysis: Nucleated cell counts per sample were estimated from amplification of reference gene primers within the assay. Sequence reads were collapsed and filtered to measure the absolute abundance of every unique TCRbeta CDR3 rearrangement. Productive Simpson clonality was computed per sample as the square root of Simpson's diversity index over productive rearrangements. Here the immuneACCESS table is served through TCRdb, limited to in-frame sequences with V and J called. Missing clones are a known gap in these copies; in checked studies unresolved V genes cover under half, and the rest lacks a known reason. V and J calls and clone size follow that table, whereas D and trimming were derived from the DNA. The sample profile shows a few hundred thousand clones; 85% of them were found once. The ten largest clones capture roughly 3.6% of the sample.

Sequences were obtained from peripheral blood. The clonotype was recovered from a woman younger than 30 with acute or convalescent COVID-19. The receptor chain draws on TRBV18 and TRBJ2-2; possibly the D gene is TRBD1, per 6 matching bases. The CDR3 region reads CASSPPAQGHRTGELFF. Read as DNA, the sequence is TGTGCCAGCTCACCACCCGCGCAGGGACACAGAACCGGGGAGCTGTTTTTT.